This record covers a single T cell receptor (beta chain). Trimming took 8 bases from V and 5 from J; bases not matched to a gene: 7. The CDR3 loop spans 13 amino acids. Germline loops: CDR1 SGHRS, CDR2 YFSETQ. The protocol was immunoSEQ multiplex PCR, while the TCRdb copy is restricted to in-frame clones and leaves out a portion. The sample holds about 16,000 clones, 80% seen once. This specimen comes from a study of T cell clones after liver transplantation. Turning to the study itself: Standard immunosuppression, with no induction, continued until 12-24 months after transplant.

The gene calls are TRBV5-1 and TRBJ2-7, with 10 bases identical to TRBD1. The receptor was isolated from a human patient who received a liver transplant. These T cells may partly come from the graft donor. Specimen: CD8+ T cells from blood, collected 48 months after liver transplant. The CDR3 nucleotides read TGCGCCAGTACCGGGACAGGGGAGAACGAGCAGTACTTC. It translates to CASTGTGENEQYF. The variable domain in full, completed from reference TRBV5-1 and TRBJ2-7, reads KAGVTQTPRYLIKTRGQQVTLSCSPISGHRSVSWYQQTPGQGLQFLFEYFSETQRNKGNFPGRFSGRQFSNSRSEMNVSTLELGDSALYLCASTGTGENEQYFGPGTRLTVT.